The clone carrying this TCR beta chain has a handful of counts. The antigen is undetermined. The entry originates in a study of Ad26.COV2.S vaccination and SARS-CoV-2 variants. Study context: Enrollment placed the donor in the COV1001 Ad26.COV2.S trial arm. Ad26.COV2.S given intramuscularly, once or twice 56 days apart. Findings and caveats of the study: Whether participants received vaccine or placebo, their non-spike TCR breadth was similar. Higher spike-specific TCR breadth was found in vaccine recipients than in placebo recipients.

Libraries were prepared by immunoSEQ multiplex PCR; TCRdb keeps only in-frame clonotypes and omits some of them. Of around 450,000 clones in the sample, 89% were seen once. CDR3 length: 15 residues. Germline V lookup: CDR1 MNHEY, CDR2 SVGEGT. Trimming removed 6 bases at V and 9 bases at J, with 18 bases between. Specified treatment: about 20 received Ad26.COV2.S at low or high dose, single or two shots; 5 received placebo; per-sample allocation not given. Each sample was drawn 63 days after the first injection (of vaccine or placebo). This TCR was sampled from a person aged 18 to 59 who received the Ad26.COV2.S COVID-19 vaccine or a placebo. This material consisted of peripheral blood, taken in a trial of Ad26.COV2.S vaccine versus placebo. The chain has TRBV6-2 or TRBV6-3 and TRBJ1-6, with no clear D. In nucleotides, the CDR3 is TGTGCCAGCAGCCCCCTAAATCGGGGATTTTCACCCCTCCACTTT. This sequence encodes CASSPLNRGFSPLHF.